This TCR beta chain was identified in a study of T cells after yellow fever vaccination. Study as a whole: The fractions with low cell numbers were processed using SMART-Seq v4 Ultra Low Input. Broader study findings: Peaking faster, on day 5 versus 15, the secondary response was nonetheless weaker. Relatively few clonotypes were ones that appeared in both CD4 and CD8 compartments. Among primary-vaccination clones, most reappeared after the booster, at 95% to 96% for CD4 and under 90% for CD8.

The CDR3 sequence is 15 residues long. Germline assignment: CDR1 SGHKS and CDR2 YYEKEE (reference sequence). Trimming cost V 3 bases and J 3 bases, with 12 bases left between them. Turning to this clonotype: Its antigen is as yet unknown.

TCRdb used MiXCR to reprocess the 5' RACE reads, holding one entry per CDR3 protein. The data show some 350,000 distinct CDR3 sequences, with about 4% seen just once and approximately 25% held by the top ten. This chain connects TRBV5-5 to TRBJ1-4; a possible D gene is TRBD1 (5 bases). The TCR originated in a young man who received the YFV17D yellow fever vaccine. The sequencing here drew on PBMCs, taken 5 days after the yellow fever booster vaccination. As DNA, the CDR3 is TGTGCCAGCAGCTCTAGGGGAGTGGCTAATGAAAAACTGTTTTTT. It encodes CASSSRGVANEKLFF.